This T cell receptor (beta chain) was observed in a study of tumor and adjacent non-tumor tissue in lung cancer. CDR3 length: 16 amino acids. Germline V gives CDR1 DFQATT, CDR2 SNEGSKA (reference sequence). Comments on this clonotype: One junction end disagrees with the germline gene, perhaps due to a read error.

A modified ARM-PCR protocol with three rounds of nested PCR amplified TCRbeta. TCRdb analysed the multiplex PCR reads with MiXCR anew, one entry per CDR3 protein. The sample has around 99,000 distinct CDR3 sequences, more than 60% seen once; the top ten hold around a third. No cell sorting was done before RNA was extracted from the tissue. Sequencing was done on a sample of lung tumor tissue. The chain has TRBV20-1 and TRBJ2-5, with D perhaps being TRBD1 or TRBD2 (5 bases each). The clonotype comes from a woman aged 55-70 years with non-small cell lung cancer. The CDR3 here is CSARFWEWGYGETHYF. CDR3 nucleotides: TGCAGTGCCAGATTCTGGGAGTGGGGCTACGGAGAGACCCATTACTTC.